This T cell receptor beta chain was obtained from a study of immune cell composition in non-small cell lung cancer. Germline V gene data show CDR1 as LNHNV and CDR2 as YYDKDF (reference sequence). Trimming cost V 0 bases and J 0 bases, with 11 bases left between them. CDR3 length: 17 amino acids. Frozen unsorted single-cell suspensions supplied the genomic DNA. Generated by immunoSEQ multiplex PCR, the TCRdb table keeps only in-frame clones and is missing some. The sample comprises some 4,500 clones, roughly three quarters of which are singletons, and around 10% rests with the top ten. The V call is TRBV15, the J call TRBJ2-2; D is possibly TRBD2 (5 bases). The clonotype was recovered from a human donor with non-small cell lung cancer. The sample taken for sequencing was lung tumor tissue. Here the CDR3 reads CATSRDPGSANTGELFF. CDR3 nucleotides: TGTGCCACCAGCAGAGACCCGGGTAGCGCGAACACCGGGGAGCTGTTTTTT.